A selection of T cell receptor beta chains follows, all from one sample in a study of OX40 agonist ivuxolimab in advanced cancers. Repertoires were generated with immunoSEQ multiplex PCR, while TCRdb's copy carries only in-frame clones and drops some. This sample has roughly 38,000 clones, with roughly 69% found just once. The source was CD4+ or CD8+ T cells sorted from blood, collected in a trial of the OX40 agonist ivuxolimab. All receptors come from an adult with an advanced solid tumor such as melanoma, head and neck, liver or kidney cancer. CDR3s include the opening cysteine and the closing phenylalanine or tryptophan. A D gene is named only where the DNA matches it firmly.

d_call,j_call,v_call,cdr3_aa
-,TRBJ2-6,TRBV5-1,CASRVISGANVLTF
-,TRBJ1-2,TRBV2,CASGGGGYTF
-,TRBJ2-5,TRBV2,CASRNTSGVYGETQYF
TRBD1,TRBJ2-5,TRBV5-1,CASSSTGGIETQYF
-,TRBJ1-6,TRBV28,CASSLKTPLHF
TRBD1,TRBJ1-1,TRBV15,CATSRDRWTGGTRDQLAFF
-,TRBJ2-3,TRBV7-2,CASIDSIHTNTQYF
-,TRBJ2-5,TRBV30,CAWSVPTGQETQYF
-,TRBJ2-1,TRBV30,CAWSFGSYNEQFF
-,TRBJ1-6,TRBV27,CASHGLYNSPLHF
-,TRBJ1-2,TRBV29-1,CSVEVGNNYGYTF
-,TRBJ1-4,TRBV10-3,CAIGKGGQFEKLFF
TRBD1,TRBJ2-1,TRBV7-2,CASSLWTGTHEQFF
-,TRBJ1-5,TRBV6-1,CASSEEAYSNQPQHF
-,TRBJ1-6,TRBV30,CAWTVAAFPNSPLHF
TRBD1,TRBJ1-2,TRBV10-3,CAISASTGGTDGYTF
-,TRBJ2-3,TRBV9,CASSVGGQEDTQYF
-,TRBJ1-2,TRBV10-3,CAISGDNYGYTF
-,TRBJ1-1,TRBV6-5,CASSRDTEAFF
-,TRBJ2-3,TRBV5-1,CASSSLTDTQYF
TRBD1,TRBJ2-5,TRBV11-2,CASSLADRVGETQYF
-,TRBJ2-7,TRBV2,CARRQGHEQYF
-,TRBJ1-2,TRBV11-2,CASSRLVGGDGYTF
-,TRBJ1-1,TRBV28,CASSFNPAINTEAFF
-,TRBJ2-1,TRBV6-5,CASSYSASGTYNEQFF
-,TRBJ2-4,TRBV5-1,CASSLNDQTLAKNIQYF
-,TRBJ1-1,TRBV5-1,CASSLAETATEAFF
-,TRBJ2-3,TRBV20-1,CSARRADTQYF
TRBD1,TRBJ2-2,TRBV9,CASGLRDRSLTGELFF
TRBD1,TRBJ2-7,TRBV2,CASCGQGRYEQYF
-,TRBJ2-2,TRBV29-1,CSVIKTDTGELFF
TRBD2,TRBJ2-3,TRBV28,CASSKISGGAADTQYF
TRBD1,TRBJ1-6,TRBV10-3,CAISQGAATNNSPLHF
-,TRBJ1-6,TRBV21-1,CASLQGPNSPLHF
-,TRBJ2-2,TRBV7-2,CASSLVRGTNTGELFF
-,TRBJ1-2,TRBV5-4,CASSRTGNYGYTF
TRBD1,TRBJ1-2,TRBV2,CASARGRQGNYGYTF
TRBD1,TRBJ1-1,TRBV30,CAWNHPRDREYTEAFF
-,TRBJ2-7,TRBV29-1,CSVRKPSYEQYF
-,TRBJ2-1,TRBV5-1,CASSLDHAYNEQFF
-,TRBJ2-7,TRBV18,CASSPERGGEQYF
-,TRBJ2-1,TRBV5-2,CASSLGRDSYNEQFF
-,TRBJ1-1,TRBV12-5,CASGLHLTGNTEAFF
-,TRBJ2-7,TRBV30,CAWGGGAYEQYF
TRBD2,TRBJ2-1,TRBV5-1,CASSLGAGDHEQFF
-,TRBJ2-2,TRBV6-6,CATLGGELFF
-,TRBJ2-2,TRBV6-1,CASRYGDRNTGELFF
TRBD1,TRBJ1-1,TRBV6-6,CASSSGQGAGNTEAFF
-,TRBJ2-7,TRBV5-1,CASSLVGYEQYF